This T cell receptor (beta chain) is from a study of blood T cell repertoires in COVID-19. Study overall: Collection of acute and convalescent COVID-19 samples took place in the United States, Italy and Spain.

The V end was cut by 0 bases, the J end by 9 bases, with 12 bases between. The CDR3 totals 14 residues. Per germline, CDR1 ENHRY and CDR2 SYGVKD. Source study methods: Researchers report that nucleated cell counts were estimated from reference gene primer amplification. Method: immunoSEQ multiplex PCR; TCRdb's copy keeps in-frame clones and lacks some. V and J calls and clone size come straight from that table; D and trimming were deduced from the DNA. This sample carries roughly 200,000 clones, 86% of them seen once, and the ten largest clones take under 9.5%. Cohort 3 donors counted as recovered after two negative PCRs, clearance, or resolved symptoms.

Sequencing was carried out using PBMCs or T cells enriched from blood (not recorded which). The clonotype comes from a woman under 40 who had recovered from COVID-19. The chain carries TRBV10-3 and TRBJ2-1; perhaps TRBD2 as D (5 bases). The CDR3 loop reads CAISESPSRSEQFF. The CDR3 DNA follows: TGTGCCATCAGTGAGTCTCCTAGCAGGAGTGAGCAGTTCTTC.